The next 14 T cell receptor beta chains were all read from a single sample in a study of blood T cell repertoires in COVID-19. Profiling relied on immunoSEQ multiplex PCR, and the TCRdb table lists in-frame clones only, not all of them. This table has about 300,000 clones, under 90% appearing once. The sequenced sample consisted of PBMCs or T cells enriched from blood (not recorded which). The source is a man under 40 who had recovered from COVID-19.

The CDR3, as DNA: TGCGCCAGCAGCTTGCGAGACACTGTGAACACTGAAGCTTTCTTT. It encodes CASSLRDTVNTEAFF. This sequence joins TRBV5-1 and TRBJ1-1; no clear D. The germline V and J ends were trimmed by 1 base and 0 bases, with 10 bases remaining between them. The CDR3 totals 15 residues. Germline CDR1 is SGHRS and CDR2 is YFSETQ. Using reference TRBV5-1 and TRBJ1-1 for the parts outside the CDR3, the full variable domain is KAGVTQTPRYLIKTRGQQVTLSCSPISGHRSVSWYQQTPGQGLQFLFEYFSETQRNKGNFPGRFSGRQFSNSRSEMNVSTLELGDSALYLCASSLRDTVNTEAFFGQGTRLTVV.

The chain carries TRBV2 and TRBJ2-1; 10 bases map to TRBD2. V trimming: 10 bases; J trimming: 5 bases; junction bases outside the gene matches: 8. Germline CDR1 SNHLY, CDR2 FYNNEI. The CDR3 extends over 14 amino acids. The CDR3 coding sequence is TGTGCCACCCTAATAGGACTAGCGGACAATGAGCAGTTCTTC. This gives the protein CATLIGLADNEQFF.

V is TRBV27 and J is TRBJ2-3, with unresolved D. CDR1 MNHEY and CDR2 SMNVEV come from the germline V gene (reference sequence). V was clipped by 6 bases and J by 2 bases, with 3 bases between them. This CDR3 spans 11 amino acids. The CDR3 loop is CASSSTDTQYF. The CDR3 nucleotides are TGTGCCAGCAGCTCCACAGATACGCAGTATTTT.

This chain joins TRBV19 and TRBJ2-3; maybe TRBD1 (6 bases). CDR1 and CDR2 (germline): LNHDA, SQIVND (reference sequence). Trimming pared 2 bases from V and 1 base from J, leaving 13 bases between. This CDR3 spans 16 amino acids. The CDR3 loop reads CASSIRGKGGTDTQYF. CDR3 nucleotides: TGTGCCAGTAGTATAAGGGGGAAAGGGGGCACAGATACGCAGTATTTT.

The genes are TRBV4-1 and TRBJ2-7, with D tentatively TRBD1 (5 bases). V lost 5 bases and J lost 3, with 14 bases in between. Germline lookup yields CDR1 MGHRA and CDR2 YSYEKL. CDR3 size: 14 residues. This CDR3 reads CASSMTVVLYEQYF. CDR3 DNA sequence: TGCGCCAGCAGCATGACAGTAGTACTCTACGAGCAGTACTTC.

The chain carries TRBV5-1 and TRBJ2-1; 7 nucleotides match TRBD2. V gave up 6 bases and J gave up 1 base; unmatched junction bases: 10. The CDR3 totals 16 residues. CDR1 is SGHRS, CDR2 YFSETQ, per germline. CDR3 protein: CASTPLERDSYNEQFF. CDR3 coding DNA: TGCGCCAGCACCCCCTTAGAGCGGGATTCCTACAATGAGCAGTTCTTC.

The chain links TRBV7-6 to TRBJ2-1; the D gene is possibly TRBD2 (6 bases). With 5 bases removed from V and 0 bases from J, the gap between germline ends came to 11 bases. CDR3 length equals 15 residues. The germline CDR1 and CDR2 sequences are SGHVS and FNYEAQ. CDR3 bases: TGTGCCAGCAGCCGGGACTCAAGCTCCTACAATGAGCAGTTCTTC. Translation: CASSRDSSSYNEQFF.

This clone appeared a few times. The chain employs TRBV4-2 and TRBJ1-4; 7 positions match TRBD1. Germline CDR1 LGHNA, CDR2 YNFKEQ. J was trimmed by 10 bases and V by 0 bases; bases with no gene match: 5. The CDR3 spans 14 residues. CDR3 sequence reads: CASSQDTDRTKLFF. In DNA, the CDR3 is TGTGCCAGCAGCCAAGATACGGACAGGACAAAACTGTTTTTT.

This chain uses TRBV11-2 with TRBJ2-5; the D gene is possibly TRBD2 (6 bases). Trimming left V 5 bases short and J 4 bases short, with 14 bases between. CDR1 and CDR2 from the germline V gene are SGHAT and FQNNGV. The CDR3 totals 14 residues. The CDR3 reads CASSPVVGGETQYF. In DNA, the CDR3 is TGTGCCAGCAGCCCAGTAGTGGGAGGAGAGACCCAGTACTTC.

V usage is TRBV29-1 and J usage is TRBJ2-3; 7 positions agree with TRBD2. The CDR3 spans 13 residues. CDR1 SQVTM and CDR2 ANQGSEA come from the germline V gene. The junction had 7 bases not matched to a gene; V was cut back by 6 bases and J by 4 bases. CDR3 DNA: TGCAGCGTATGGGGGGAGGGGTCAGATACGCAGTATTTT. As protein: CSVWGEGSDTQYF.

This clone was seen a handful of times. The CDR3 here is CASSFNTGELFF. As DNA, the CDR3 is TGTGCCAGCAGCTTCAATACCGGGGAGCTGTTTTTT. This chain uses TRBV11-3 with TRBJ2-2; unclear D gene. V was cut by 3 bases and J by 5 bases, with 4 bases left in between. The CDR3 spans 12 residues. Germline CDR1 SGHNT, CDR2 YENEEA.

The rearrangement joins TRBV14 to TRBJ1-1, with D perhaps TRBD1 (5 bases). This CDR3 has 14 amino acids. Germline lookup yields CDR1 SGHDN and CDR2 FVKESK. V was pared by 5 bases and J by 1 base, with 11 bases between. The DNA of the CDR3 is TGTGCCAGCAGCTTCTTTAGGGGGAACACTGAAGCTTTCTTT. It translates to CASSFFRGNTEAFF.

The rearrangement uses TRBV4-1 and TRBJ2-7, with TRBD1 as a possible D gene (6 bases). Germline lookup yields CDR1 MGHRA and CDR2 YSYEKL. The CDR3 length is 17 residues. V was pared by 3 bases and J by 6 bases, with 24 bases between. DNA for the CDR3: TGCGCCAGCAGCCATCCCAGAGCGAGGGGGAGATCGGGCGAGCAGTACTTC. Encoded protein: CASSHPRARGRSGEQYF.

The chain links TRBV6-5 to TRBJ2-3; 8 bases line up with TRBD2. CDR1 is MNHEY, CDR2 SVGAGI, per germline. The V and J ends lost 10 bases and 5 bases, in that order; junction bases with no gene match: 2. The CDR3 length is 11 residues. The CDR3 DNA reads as TGTGCCACCGCGGGGGGAGATACGCAGTATTTT. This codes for CATAGGDTQYF.